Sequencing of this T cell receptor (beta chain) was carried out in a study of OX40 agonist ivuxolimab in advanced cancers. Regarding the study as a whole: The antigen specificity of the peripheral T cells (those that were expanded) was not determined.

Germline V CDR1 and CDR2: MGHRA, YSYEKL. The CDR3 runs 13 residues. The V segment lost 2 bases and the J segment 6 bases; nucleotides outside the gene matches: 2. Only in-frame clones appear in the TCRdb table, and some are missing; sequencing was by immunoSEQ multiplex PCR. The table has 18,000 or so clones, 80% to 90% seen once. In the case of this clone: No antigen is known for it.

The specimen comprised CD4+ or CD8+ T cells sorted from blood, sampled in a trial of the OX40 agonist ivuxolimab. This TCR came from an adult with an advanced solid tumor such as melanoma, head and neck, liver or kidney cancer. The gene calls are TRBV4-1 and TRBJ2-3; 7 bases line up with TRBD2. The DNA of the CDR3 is TGCGCCAGCAGCCAACTAGCGGTCGATACGCAGTATTTT. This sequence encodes CASSQLAVDTQYF.